What follows are 10 T cell receptor beta chains derived from one specimen sequenced in a study of cytomegalovirus exposure and HLA in healthy donors. PCR involved 60 Vbeta and 13 Jbeta primers. The table came from immunoSEQ multiplex PCR; TCRdb's copy has only in-frame clones and leaves some out. This sample's table has tens of thousands of clones. The sequenced sample was PBMCs. These receptors were taken from a woman in her sixties or seventies in good health and CMV-seronegative.

The chain uses TRBV28 and TRBJ2-3, with D maybe TRBD2 (6 bases). V was clipped by 3 bases and J by 3 bases, with 16 bases between them. The CDR3 loop spans 16 amino acids. The V gene's germline CDR1 is MDHEN and CDR2 SYDVKM. The chain's CDR3 is CASSLGGVPETDTQYF. DNA of the CDR3: TGTGCCAGCAGTTTGGGGGGAGTCCCCGAGACAGATACGCAGTATTTT.

V is TRBV27 and J is TRBJ2-2; TRBD1 matches at 7 bases. Germline V lookup: CDR1 MNHEY, CDR2 SMNVEV (reference sequence). This CDR3 spans 13 amino acids. Trimming at V came to 4 bases and at J to 4 bases, leaving 0 bases not matched to a gene. CDR3 region: CASSYRGTGELFF. The CDR3 DNA reads TGTGCCAGCAGTTACAGGGGCACCGGGGAGCTGTTTTTT.

The chain combines TRBV28 with TRBJ1-4; unclear D gene. Trimming shortened V by 8 bases and J by 7 bases, and 20 bases separated the two germline ends. The CDR3 is made up of 15 amino acids. CDR1 and CDR2 from the germline V gene are MDHEN and SYDVKM. In DNA form, the CDR3 reads TGTGCCAGCTACGCCGGAGCACCCCTTTCTGAAAAACTGTTTTTT. Translated, it gives CASYAGAPLSEKLFF.

The chain employs TRBV6-1 and TRBJ2-3; TRBD1 agrees at 9 bases. V dropped 6 bases and J dropped 4; count of bases not matched to a gene: 8. This CDR3 is built from 15 residues. Germline CDR1 reads MNHNS; CDR2 reads SASEGT. The CDR3 loop is CASRPGDRESDTQYF. The CDR3 DNA sequence: TGTGCCAGCAGGCCCGGGGACAGGGAATCAGATACGCAGTATTTT.

The chain has TRBV19 and TRBJ2-3, with TRBD2 matching over 9 bases. The CDR3 loop spans 16 amino acids. Unmatched junction bases numbered 15, after V lost 9 bases and J lost 5 bases. In germline, CDR1 is LNHDA, CDR2 SQIVND (reference sequence). The CDR3 sequence is CASLPDPAGGRDTQYF. The CDR3 region has the DNA TGTGCCAGCCTCCCCGACCCAGCGGGAGGAAGAGATACGCAGTATTTT.

The chain has TRBV15 and TRBJ1-1; D may be TRBD1 (5 bases). Per germline, CDR1 LNHNV and CDR2 YYDKDF (reference sequence). This CDR3 has 15 residues. Trimming stripped 6 bases from V and 5 bases from J, with 19 bases between. The DNA for the CDR3 is TGTGCCACCAGTGCACTCGGGACTGCGAGTACTGAAGCTTTCTTT. Protein: CATSALGTASTEAFF.

The CDR3 loop is CASSRLAGAGELFF. Here the CDR3 DNA reads TGTGCCAGCTCACGACTAGCCGGCGCCGGGGAGCTGTTTTTT. The chain uses TRBV18 and TRBJ2-2, with 7 positions matching TRBD2. The CDR3 runs to 14 residues. The V and J ends lost 4 bases and 6 bases, in that order; junction bases with no gene match: 5. Germline V CDR1 and CDR2: KGHSH, LQKENI. Based on the CDR3 plus reference TRBV18 and TRBJ2-2, the full variable domain is NAGVMQNPRHLVRRRGQEARLRCSPMKGHSHVYWYRQLPEEGLKFMVYLQKENIIDESGMPKERFSAEFPKEGPSILRIQQVVRGDSAAYFCASSRLAGAGELFFGEGSRLTVL.

This chain connects TRBV4-2 to TRBJ2-7, with 10 bases fitting TRBD1. The length of the CDR3 is 17 residues. V gave up 1 base and J gave up 2 bases; unmatched junction bases: 8. Germline V gene data show CDR1 as LGHNA and CDR2 as YNFKEQ. This CDR3 reads CASSQGRAGQGTYEQYF. CDR3 DNA: TGTGCCAGCAGCCAAGGGAGAGCGGGACAGGGGACCTACGAGCAGTACTTC.

This chain links TRBV14 with TRBJ2-1; TRBD1 matches 9 bases. Germline CDR1 reads SGHDN; CDR2 reads FVKESK. The V gene end was trimmed by 4 bases and the J gene end by 3 bases; junction bases not matched to a gene: 7. There are 16 residues in the CDR3. CDR3 DNA sequence: TGTGCCAGCAGCCGTGCCGACAGGGGGAACTACAATGAGCAGTTCTTC. Translated, it gives CASSRADRGNYNEQFF. Full variable domain (remainder filled in from reference TRBV14 and TRBJ2-1): EAGVTQFPSHSVIEKGQTVTLRCDPISGHDNLYWYRRVMGKEIKFLLHFVKESKQDESGMPNNRFLAERTGGTYSTLKVQPAELEDSGVYFCASSRADRGNYNEQFFGPGTRLTVL.

The CDR3 DNA is TGTGCCAGCAGCTTGGTGACTAGGGATGAAAAACTGTTTTTT. Translating it yields CASSLVTRDEKLFF. The chain couples TRBV5-6 to TRBJ1-4; D gene unclear. V dropped 0 bases and J dropped 6 bases, with 9 bases sitting between them. Germline V gene sequence: CDR1 SGHDT, CDR2 YYEEEE. The CDR3 is 14 residues long. The full variable domain, in which reference TRBV5-6 and TRBJ1-4 provide the parts outside the CDR3, is DAGVTQSPTHLIKTRGQQVTLRCSPKSGHDTVSWYQQALGQGPQFIFQYYEEEERQRGNFPDRFSGHQFPNYSSELNVNALLLGDSALYLCASSLVTRDEKLFFGSGTQLSVL.